This is a list of T cell receptor beta chains from one sample in a study of identical twins' blood T cells. One entry per CDR3 protein results from TCRdb running MiXCR on the 5' RACE reads. The sample shows roughly 340,000 distinct CDR3 sequences, about 28% of them seen only once. Sequenced input: PBMCs. The receptor set was obtained from a woman aged 18-49 years in good health. The CDR3 runs from the conserved cysteine through the conserved F or W. A D gene is named only where the DNA matches it firmly. Not every row has a clone size; where given, it reads once, few, many or a size class.

>TRBJ1-1|once|.|TRBV6-1
TGTGCCAGCAGTGGCGACAGTGTCACTGAAGCTTTCTTT
CASSGDSVTEAFF
>TRBJ2-3|.|.|TRBV29-1
TGCAGCGGGGGTGTCACAGATACGCAGTATTTT
CSGGVTDTQYF
>TRBJ1-1|few|.|TRBV30
TGTGCCTGGAGGCCCGGCTTCACGAACACTGAAGCTTTCTTT
CAWRPGFTNTEAFF
>TRBJ2-3|few|.|TRBV20-1
TGCAGTGCTAGGGTCGGGAATACAGATACGCAGTATTTT
CSARVGNTDTQYF
>TRBJ1-1|once|TRBD1|TRBV19
TGTGCCACTCGTGATAGGCAGGGGGCGCGGGGAGCTTTCTTT
CATRDRQGARGAFF
>TRBJ2-4|few|.|TRBV3-1
TGTGCCAGCTGCAGGGGCCCTTCGGGCAAAAACATTCAGTACTTC
CASCRGPSGKNIQYF
>TRBJ1-1|few|.|TRBV5-6
TGTGCCAGCAGCTTGTACGGAATATCGAACACTGAAGCTTTCTTT
CASSLYGISNTEAFF
>TRBJ1-3|.|.|TRBV29-1
TGCAGCGTTGATGTACAGGGAAACACCATATATTTT
CSVDVQGNTIYF
>TRBJ1-4|.|TRBD1|TRBV10-3
TGTGCCACATCCGGGACAGGGGCCGGAAAACTGTTTTTT
CATSGTGAGKLFF
>TRBJ1-6|few|.|TRBV15
TGTGCCACCAGGAACACCGGAGATTCACCCCTCCACTTT
CATRNTGDSPLHF
>TRBJ2-1|few|.|TRBV7-7
TGTGCCAGCAGCTTGGGAGTCTTGTATGATGAGCAGTTCTTC
CASSLGVLYDEQFF
>TRBJ1-2|.|.|TRBV6-2/TRBV6-3
TGTGCCAGCAGTTACTCGAGAGTGGACCCCGGTGGCTACACCTTC
CASSYSRVDPGGYTF
>TRBJ2-7|.|.|TRBV11-2
TGTGCCAGCGGTCCCGGGTCCTACGAGCAGTACTTC
CASGPGSYEQYF
>TRBJ2-7|.|TRBD1|TRBV5-1
TGCGCCAGTGCCGGGACAGGTAACCGCGAGCAGTACTTC
CASAGTGNREQYF
>TRBJ2-1|few|.|TRBV19
TGTGCCAGTAGCATCCAATACAATGAGCAGTTCTTC
CASSIQYNEQFF
>TRBJ1-1|few|TRBD1|TRBV9
TGTGCCAGCAGCGGGGACAGGGGAGAAGCTTTCTTT
CASSGDRGEAFF
>TRBJ2-3|few|TRBD2|TRBV3-1
TGTGCCAGCAGCCATACCTTCAGAGGAACTAGCGGGAGTTTCTATACGCAGTATTTT
CASSHTFRGTSGSFYTQYF
>TRBJ2-2|few|.|TRBV5-1
TGCGCCAGCACCTGGTTTGGGACTAACACCGGGGAGCTGTTTTTT
CASTWFGTNTGELFF
>TRBJ2-1|few|TRBD2|TRBV5-1
TGCGCCAGCAGCTTGGCCGTAGCGGGGACCGACAATGAGCAGTTCTTC
CASSLAVAGTDNEQFF
>TRBJ1-1|.|.|TRBV5-1
TGCGCCAGCAGCCCCTCGACGAGCACTGAAGCTTTCTTT
CASSPSTSTEAFF
>TRBJ2-3|.|.|TRBV9
TGTGCCAGCAGCGTAGCTCTTCCTAGCTGGGATACGCAGTATTTT
CASSVALPSWDTQYF
>TRBJ2-1|.|TRBD2|TRBV7-9
TGTGCCAGCAGCAACCCCTTTGGGACTAGCGGGCCCTACAATGAGCAGTTCTTC
CASSNPFGTSGPYNEQFF
>TRBJ1-1|.|.|TRBV12-3/TRBV12-4
TGTGCCAGCAGTTTGGCCTCCAGGGTGACTGAAGCTTTCTTT
CASSLASRVTEAFF
>TRBJ2-3|.|.|TRBV12-5
TGTGCTAGTGGTTTGGTCACAGATACGCAGTATTTT
CASGLVTDTQYF
>TRBJ1-2|few|.|TRBV29-1
TGCAGCGTTGTTGAGGGAGGAAGAAGCTATGGCTACACCTTC
CSVVEGGRSYGYTF
>TRBJ2-2|once|.|TRBV5-1
TGCGCCAGCAGCTTGTCGGGGAACACCGGGGATCTGTTTTTT
CASSLSGNTGDLFF
>TRBJ2-2|.|.|TRBV19
TGTGCCAGTAGTAAAAGAAGCATCGGGGAGCTGTTTTTT
CASSKRSIGELFF
>TRBJ2-2|.|.|TRBV2
TGTGCCAGCAGGGCCGGGGAGCTGTTTTTT
CASRAGELFF